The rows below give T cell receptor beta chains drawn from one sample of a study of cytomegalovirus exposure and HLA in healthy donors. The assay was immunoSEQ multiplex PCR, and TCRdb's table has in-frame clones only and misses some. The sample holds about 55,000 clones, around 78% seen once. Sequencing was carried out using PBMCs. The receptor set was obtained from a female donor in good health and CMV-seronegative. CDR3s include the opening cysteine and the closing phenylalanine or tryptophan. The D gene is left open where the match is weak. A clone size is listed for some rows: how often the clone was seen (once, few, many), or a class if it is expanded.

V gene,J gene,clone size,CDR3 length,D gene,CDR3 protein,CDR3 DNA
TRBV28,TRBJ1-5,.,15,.,CASRPRDTQGQPQHF,TGTGCCAGCAGACCCCGGGACACCCAGGGTCAGCCCCAGCATTTT
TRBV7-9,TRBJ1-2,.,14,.,CASSLKSQGGRYTF,TGTGCCAGCAGCTTAAAATCCCAGGGCGGCCGCTACACCTTC
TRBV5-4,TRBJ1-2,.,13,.,CASSSTVYYGYTF,TGTGCCAGCAGCTCGACAGTCTACTATGGCTACACCTTC
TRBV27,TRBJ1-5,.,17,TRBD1,CASSSMTGPNSNQPQHF,TGTGCCAGCAGTTCCATGACAGGGCCTAATAGCAATCAGCCCCAGCATTTT
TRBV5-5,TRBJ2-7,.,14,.,CASSLVRTAYEQYF,TGTGCCAGCAGCTTGGTTAGAACGGCCTACGAGCAGTACTTC
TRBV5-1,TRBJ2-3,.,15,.,CASSLAGIGTDTQYF,TGCGCCAGCAGCCTAGCCGGGATTGGGACAGATACGCAGTATTTT
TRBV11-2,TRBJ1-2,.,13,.,CASSSRNRDGYTF,TGTGCCAGCAGCTCCCGAAACAGGGATGGCTACACCTTC
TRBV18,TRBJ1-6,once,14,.,CASSQSSYNSPLHF,TGTGCCAGCTCACAGAGCTCCTATAATTCACCCCTCCACTTT
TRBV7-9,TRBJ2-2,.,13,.,CASSFDSPGELFF,TGTGCCAGCAGCTTCGACAGTCCCGGGGAGCTGTTTTTT
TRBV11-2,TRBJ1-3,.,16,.,CASSSIQLSAGNTIYF,TGTGCCAGCAGCTCCATACAGCTGTCGGCTGGAAACACCATATATTTT
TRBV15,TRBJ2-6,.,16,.,CATSREFGSGANVLTF,TGTGCCACCAGCAGAGAGTTCGGCTCTGGGGCCAACGTCCTGACTTTC
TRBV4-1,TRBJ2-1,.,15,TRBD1,CASSTPGQGRKEQFF,TGCGCCAGCAGCACTCCGGGACAGGGGAGGAAGGAGCAGTTCTTC
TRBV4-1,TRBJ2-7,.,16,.,CASSPQPGLDSYEQYF,TGCGCCAGCAGCCCGCAACCGGGACTGGACTCCTACGAGCAGTACTTC
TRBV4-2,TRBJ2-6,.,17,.,CASSQAAQPSGANVLTF,TGTGCCAGCAGCCAAGCAGCACAGCCCTCTGGGGCCAACGTCCTGACTTTC
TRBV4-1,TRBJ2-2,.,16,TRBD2,CASSQDIIAGGPGWVF,TGCGCCAGCAGCCAAGATATAATAGCGGGGGGCCCCGGGTGGGTTTTT
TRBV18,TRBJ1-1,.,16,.,CASSPLGAGMNTEAFF,TGTGCCAGCTCACCACTTGGGGCAGGGATGAACACTGAAGCTTTCTTT
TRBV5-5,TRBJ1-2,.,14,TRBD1,CASTLVGTAYGYTF,TGTGCCAGCACCCTTGTGGGGACAGCCTATGGCTACACCTTC